This TCR beta chain stems from a study of technical replicates of blood from a few donors. The protocol was immunoSEQ multiplex PCR, while the TCRdb copy is restricted to in-frame clones and leaves out a portion. The sample holds some 100,000 clones, roughly 95% seen once. The V gene's germline CDR1 is MGHDK and CDR2 SYGVNS. This CDR3 has 17 amino acids. V shed 2 bases, J shed 7 bases, and the junction held 11 bases outside the gene matches. The specimen was T cells isolated from PBMCs. The sequence came from a human donor in good health. The chain has TRBV25-1 and TRBJ2-1; 10 bases are a match to TRBD1. The CDR3 loop is CASSELGRTGGFNEQFF. Here the CDR3 DNA reads TGTGCCAGCAGTGAACTGGGGAGGACAGGGGGGTTTAATGAGCAGTTCTTC.